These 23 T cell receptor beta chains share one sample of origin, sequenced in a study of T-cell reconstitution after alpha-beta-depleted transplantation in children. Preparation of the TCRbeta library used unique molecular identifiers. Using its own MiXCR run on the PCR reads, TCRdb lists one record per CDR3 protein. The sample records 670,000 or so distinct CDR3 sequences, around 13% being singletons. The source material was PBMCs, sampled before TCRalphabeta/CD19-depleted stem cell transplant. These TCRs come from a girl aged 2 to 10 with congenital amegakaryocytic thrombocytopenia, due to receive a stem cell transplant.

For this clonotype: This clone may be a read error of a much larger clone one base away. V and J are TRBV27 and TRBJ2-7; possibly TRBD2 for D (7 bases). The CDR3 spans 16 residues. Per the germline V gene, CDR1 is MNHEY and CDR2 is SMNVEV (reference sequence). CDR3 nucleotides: TGTGCCAGCAGTTTTGGGGGGAGGGGGATCTCCTACAAGCAGTACTTC. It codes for CASSFGGRGISYKQYF.

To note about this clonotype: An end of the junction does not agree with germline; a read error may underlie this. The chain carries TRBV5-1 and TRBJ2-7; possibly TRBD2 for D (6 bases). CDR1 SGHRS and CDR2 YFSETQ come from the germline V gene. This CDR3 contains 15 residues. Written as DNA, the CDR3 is TGCCCCAGCAGCTGGGGACTTATGAGATCCTACGAGCAGTACTTC. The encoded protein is CPSSWGLMRSYEQYF.

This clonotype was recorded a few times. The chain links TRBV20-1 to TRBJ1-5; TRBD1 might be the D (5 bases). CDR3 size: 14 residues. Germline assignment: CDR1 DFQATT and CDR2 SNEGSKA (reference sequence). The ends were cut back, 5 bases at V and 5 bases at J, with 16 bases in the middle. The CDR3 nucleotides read TGCAGTGCTGGTCGTTGGGACGGAGATCAGCCCCAGCATTTT. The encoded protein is CSAGRWDGDQPQHF.

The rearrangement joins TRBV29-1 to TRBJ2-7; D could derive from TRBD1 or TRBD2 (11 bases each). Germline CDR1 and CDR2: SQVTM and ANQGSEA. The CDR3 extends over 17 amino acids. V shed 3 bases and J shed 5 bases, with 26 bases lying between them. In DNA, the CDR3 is TGCAGCGTTGATGGTCGGGACAGGGGGACTAGCGGCCACGAGCAGTACTTC. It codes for CSVDGRDRGTSGHEQYF.

CDR3 residues: CASSLAEAGGYEQYF. The CDR3 DNA sequence: TGCGCCAGCAGCTTGGCCGAGGCTGGGGGCTACGAGCAGTACTTC. The rearrangement links TRBV5-1 to TRBJ2-7; TRBD1 or TRBD2 may be the D gene (5 bases each). V was cut by 0 bases and J by 3 bases, with 13 bases left in between. The CDR3 runs 15 residues. Per the germline V gene, CDR1 is SGHRS and CDR2 is YFSETQ.

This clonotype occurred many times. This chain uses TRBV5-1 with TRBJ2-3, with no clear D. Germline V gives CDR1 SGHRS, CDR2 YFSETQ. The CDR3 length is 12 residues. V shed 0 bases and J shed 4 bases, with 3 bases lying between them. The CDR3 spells CASSLVSDTQYF. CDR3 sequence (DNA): TGCGCCAGCAGCTTGGTTTCAGATACGCAGTATTTT.

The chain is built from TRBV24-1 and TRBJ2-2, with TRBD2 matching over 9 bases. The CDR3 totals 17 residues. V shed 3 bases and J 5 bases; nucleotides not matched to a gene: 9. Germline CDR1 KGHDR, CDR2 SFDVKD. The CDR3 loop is CATSDALAGTGTGELFF. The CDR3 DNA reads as TGTGCCACCAGTGATGCTCTAGCGGGGACTGGGACCGGGGAGCTGTTTTTT.

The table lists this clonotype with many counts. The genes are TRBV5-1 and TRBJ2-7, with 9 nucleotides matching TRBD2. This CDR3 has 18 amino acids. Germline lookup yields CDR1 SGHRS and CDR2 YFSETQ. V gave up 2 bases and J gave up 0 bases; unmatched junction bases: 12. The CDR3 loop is CASSFIGLATTGSYEQYF. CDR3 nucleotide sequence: TGCGCCAGCAGCTTTATCGGACTAGCGACAACCGGCTCCTACGAGCAGTACTTC.

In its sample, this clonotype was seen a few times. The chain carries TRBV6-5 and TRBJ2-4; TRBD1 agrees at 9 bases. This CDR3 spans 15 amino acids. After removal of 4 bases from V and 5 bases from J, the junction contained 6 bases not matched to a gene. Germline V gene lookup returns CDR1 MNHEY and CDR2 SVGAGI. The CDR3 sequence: CASSWRTGVENIQYF. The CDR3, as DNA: TGTGCCAGCAGTTGGAGGACAGGGGTGGAAAACATTCAGTACTTC.

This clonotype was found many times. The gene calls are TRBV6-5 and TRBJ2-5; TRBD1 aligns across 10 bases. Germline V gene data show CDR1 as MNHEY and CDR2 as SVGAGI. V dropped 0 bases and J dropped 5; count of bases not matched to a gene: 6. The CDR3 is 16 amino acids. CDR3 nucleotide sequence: TGTGCCAGCAGTTACTCGAGACAGGGGGCGGTGGAGACCCAGTACTTC. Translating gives CASSYSRQGAVETQYF.

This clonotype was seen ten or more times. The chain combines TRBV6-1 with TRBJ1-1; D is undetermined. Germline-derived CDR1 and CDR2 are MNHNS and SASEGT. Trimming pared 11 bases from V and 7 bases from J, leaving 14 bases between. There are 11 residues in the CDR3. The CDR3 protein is CAGEYGGEAFF. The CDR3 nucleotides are TGTGCCGGGGAATATGGCGGTGAAGCTTTCTTT.

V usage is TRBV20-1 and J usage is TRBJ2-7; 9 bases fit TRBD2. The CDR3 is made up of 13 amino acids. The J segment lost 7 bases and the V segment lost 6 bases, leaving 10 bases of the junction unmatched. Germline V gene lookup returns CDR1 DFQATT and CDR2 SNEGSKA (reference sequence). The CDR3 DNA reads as TGCAGTGCCAGGGCCGCGGGAGGGCGGGAGCAGTACTTC. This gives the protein CSARAAGGREQYF.

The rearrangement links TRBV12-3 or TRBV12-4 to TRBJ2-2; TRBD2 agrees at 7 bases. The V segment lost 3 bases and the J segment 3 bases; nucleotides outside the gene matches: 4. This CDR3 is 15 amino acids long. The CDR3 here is CASSFRAGYTGELFF. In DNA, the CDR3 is TGTGCCAGCAGTTTTCGAGCGGGATACACCGGGGAGCTGTTTTTT.

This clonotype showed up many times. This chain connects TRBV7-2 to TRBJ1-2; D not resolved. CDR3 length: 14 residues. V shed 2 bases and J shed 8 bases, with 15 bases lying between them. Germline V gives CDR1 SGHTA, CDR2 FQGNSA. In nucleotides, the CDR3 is TGTGCCAGCAGCTTACGAAGGGATGGAGGAGGCTACACCTTC. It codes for CASSLRRDGGGYTF.

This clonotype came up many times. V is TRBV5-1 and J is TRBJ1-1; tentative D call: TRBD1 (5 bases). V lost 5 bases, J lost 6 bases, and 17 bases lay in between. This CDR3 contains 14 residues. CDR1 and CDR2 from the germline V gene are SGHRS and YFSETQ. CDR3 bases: TGCGCCAGCAGTTCGGGGGAGGTGAGCGCTGAAGCTTTCTTT. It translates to CASSSGEVSAEAFF.

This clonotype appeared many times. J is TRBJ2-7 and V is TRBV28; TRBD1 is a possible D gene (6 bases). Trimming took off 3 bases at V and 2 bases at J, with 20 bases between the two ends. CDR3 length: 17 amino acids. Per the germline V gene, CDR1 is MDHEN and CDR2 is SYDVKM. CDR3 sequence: CASSFGFTGRLTYEQYF. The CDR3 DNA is TGTGCCAGCAGTTTCGGGTTCACAGGGCGCCTCACCTACGAGCAGTACTTC. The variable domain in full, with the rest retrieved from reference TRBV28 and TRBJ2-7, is DVKVTQSSRYLVKRTGEKVFLECVQDMDHENMFWYRQDPGLGLRLIYFSYDVKMKEKGDIPEGYSVSREKKERFSLILESASTNQTSMYLCASSFGFTGRLTYEQYFGPGTRLTVT.

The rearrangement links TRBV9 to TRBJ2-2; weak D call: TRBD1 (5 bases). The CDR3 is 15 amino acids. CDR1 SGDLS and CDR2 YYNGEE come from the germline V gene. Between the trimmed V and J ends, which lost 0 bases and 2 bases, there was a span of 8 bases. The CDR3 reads CASSVDRSNTGELFF. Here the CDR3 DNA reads TGTGCCAGCAGCGTAGACAGGAGTAACACCGGGGAGCTGTTTTTT.

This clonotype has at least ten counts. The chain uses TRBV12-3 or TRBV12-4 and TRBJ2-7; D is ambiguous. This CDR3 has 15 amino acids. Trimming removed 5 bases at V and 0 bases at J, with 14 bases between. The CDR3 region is CASSERLSPSYEQYF. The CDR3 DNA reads TGTGCCAGCAGTGAGAGACTGTCACCCTCCTACGAGCAGTACTTC.

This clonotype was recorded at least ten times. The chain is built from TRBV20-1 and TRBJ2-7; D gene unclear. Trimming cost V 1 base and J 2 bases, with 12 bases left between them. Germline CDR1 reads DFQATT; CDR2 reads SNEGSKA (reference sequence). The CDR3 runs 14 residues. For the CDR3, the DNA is TGCAGTGCTAGAGTTGCCAGGTCCCCCTACGAGCAGTACTTC. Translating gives CSARVARSPYEQYF.

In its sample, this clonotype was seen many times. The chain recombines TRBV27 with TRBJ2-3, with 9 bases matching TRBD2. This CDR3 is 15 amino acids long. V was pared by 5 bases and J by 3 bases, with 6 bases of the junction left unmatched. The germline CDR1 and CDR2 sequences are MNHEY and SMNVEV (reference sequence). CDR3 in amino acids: CASSLGLAYTDTQYF. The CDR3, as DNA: TGTGCCAGCAGTCTAGGACTAGCGTATACAGATACGCAGTATTTT.

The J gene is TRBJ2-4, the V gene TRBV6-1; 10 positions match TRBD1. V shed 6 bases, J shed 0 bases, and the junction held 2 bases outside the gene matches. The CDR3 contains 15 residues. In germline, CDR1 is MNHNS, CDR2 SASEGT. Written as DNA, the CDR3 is TGTGCCAGCAGAAGGACAGGGGGAGCCAAAAACATTCAGTACTTC. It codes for CASRRTGGAKNIQYF.

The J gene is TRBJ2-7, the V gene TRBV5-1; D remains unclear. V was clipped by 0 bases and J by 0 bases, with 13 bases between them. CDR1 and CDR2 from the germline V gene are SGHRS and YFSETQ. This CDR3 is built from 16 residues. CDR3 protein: CASSLEFGSSSYEQYF. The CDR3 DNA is TGCGCCAGCAGCTTGGAGTTTGGCAGTAGCTCCTACGAGCAGTACTTC.

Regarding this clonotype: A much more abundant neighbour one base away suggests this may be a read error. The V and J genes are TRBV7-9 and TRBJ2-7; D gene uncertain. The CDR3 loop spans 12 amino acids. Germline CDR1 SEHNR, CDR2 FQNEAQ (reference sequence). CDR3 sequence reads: CASSSSLYGQYF. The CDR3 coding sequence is TGTGCCAGCAGCTCCTCTCTCTACGGGCAGTACTTC.